The next 22 T cell receptor beta chains were all read from a single sample in a study of blood T cell repertoires in COVID-19. Libraries were prepared by immunoSEQ multiplex PCR; TCRdb keeps only in-frame clonotypes and omits some of them. The data hold hundreds of thousands of clones, with 85% to 90% observed a single time. The sequenced sample was PBMCs or T cells enriched from blood (not recorded which). These receptors all come from a man under 40 who had recovered from COVID-19.

J is TRBJ1-5 and V is TRBV28; TRBD1 is a possible D gene (5 bases). There are 16 residues in the CDR3. Deletions cut 2 bases from V and 6 bases from J, with 17 bases between. Germline V lookup: CDR1 MDHEN, CDR2 SYDVKM. Here the CDR3 reads CASSLNFGRASQPQHF. The CDR3 DNA reads TGTGCCAGCAGTTTAAATTTCGGCAGGGCATCTCAGCCCCAGCATTTT. The full variable domain, with the rest looked up from reference TRBV28 and TRBJ1-5, is DVKVTQSSRYLVKRTGEKVFLECVQDMDHENMFWYRQDPGLGLRLIYFSYDVKMKEKGDIPEGYSVSREKKERFSLILESASTNQTSMYLCASSLNFGRASQPQHFGDGTRLSIL.

This chain links TRBV28 with TRBJ2-7, with TRBD1 matching over 7 bases. CDR3 length: 14 residues. V dropped 5 bases and J dropped 2; count of bases not matched to a gene: 6. CDR1 and CDR2 (germline): MDHEN, SYDVKM. The CDR3 bases are TGTGCCAGCAGTCGACAGGGCCTTACCTACGAGCAGTACTTC. It encodes CASSRQGLTYEQYF.

The chain has TRBV7-9 and TRBJ1-6; a weak D match, TRBD1 (5 bases). Trimming shortened V by 1 base and J by 0 bases, and 13 bases separated the two germline ends. This CDR3 region has 18 residues. Per germline, CDR1 SEHNR and CDR2 FQNEAQ (reference sequence). Here the CDR3 reads CASSLGGTGGSYNSPLHF. The DNA of the CDR3 is TGTGCCAGCAGCTTAGGAGGTACAGGCGGCTCCTATAATTCACCCCTCCACTTT. The entire variable domain, with the rest obtained from reference TRBV7-9 and TRBJ1-6, is as follows: DTGVSQNPRHKITKRGQNVTFRCDPISEHNRLYWYRQTLGQGPEFLTYFQNEAQLEKSRLLSDRFSAERPKGSFSTLEIQRTEQGDSAMYLCASSLGGTGGSYNSPLHFGNGTRLTVT.

This chain joins TRBV27 and TRBJ2-7; 11 bases line up with TRBD1. V dropped 5 bases and J dropped 2; count of bases not matched to a gene: 8. The germline CDR1 and CDR2 sequences are MNHEY and SMNVEV (reference sequence). The CDR3 length is 16 residues. CDR3 nucleotides: TGTGCCAGCAGTCCGATCGGACAGGGGGCCCCCTACGAGCAGTACTTC. As protein: CASSPIGQGAPYEQYF.

This chain connects TRBV16 to TRBJ2-1, with 8 bases lining up with TRBD1. V lost 5 bases to trimming and J lost 9 bases; unmatched junction nucleotides: 6. The CDR3 extends over 13 amino acids. CDR1 is KGHSY and CDR2 is FQNENV in the germline V gene. CDR3 DNA: TGTGCCAGCAGCAAAGGGACAGGTGCTGAGCAGTTCTTC. This encodes CASSKGTGAEQFF.

This sequence joins TRBV3-1 (or the pseudogene TRBV3-2) and TRBJ2-7, with D maybe TRBD1 (6 bases). The CDR3 covers 14 residues. The V gene lost 1 base and the J gene lost 0 bases, with 7 bases spanning the gap. Germline-derived CDR1 and CDR2 are LGHDT and YNNKEL (reference sequence). CDR3 in amino acids: CASSQVDSSYEQYF. CDR3 bases: TGTGCCAGCAGCCAAGTGGACAGCTCCTACGAGCAGTACTTC.

The chain recombines TRBV4-2 with TRBJ2-2; 7 bases are shared with TRBD2. The ends lost 0 bases at V and 8 bases at J; junction bases unmatched: 9. CDR3 length equals 16 residues. Germline V gene sequence: CDR1 LGHNA, CDR2 YNFKEQ. In nucleotides, the CDR3 is TGTGCCAGCAGCCAAGATCGCGAGCGGGAAACGGGGGAGCTGTTTTTT. Translating it yields CASSQDRERETGELFF.

The V call is TRBV5-8, the J call TRBJ2-4, with 9 positions matching TRBD1. The CDR3 runs 16 residues. Germline CDR1 and CDR2: SGHTS and YDEGEE. The V and J ends lost 4 bases and 0 bases, in that order; junction bases with no gene match: 5. The CDR3 reads CASSLLTGGAKNIQYF. The CDR3 DNA is TGTGCCAGCAGCCTACTGACAGGGGGAGCCAAAAACATTCAGTACTTC.

The count of this clone is one. This chain links TRBV5-8 with TRBJ2-1; TRBD1 matches at 9 bases. The ends lost 4 bases at V and 6 bases at J; junction bases unmatched: 5. CDR1 is SGHTS, CDR2 YDEGEE, per germline. This CDR3 region has 14 residues. CDR3: CASSPGTGRNEQFF. CDR3 nucleotides: TGTGCCAGCAGCCCCGGGACAGGGCGCAATGAGCAGTTCTTC.

The V call is TRBV10-2, the J call TRBJ1-4; 8 nucleotides align to TRBD1. The CDR3 is 15 amino acids. J was trimmed by 5 bases and V by 3 bases; bases with no gene match: 5. Germline V lookup: CDR1 WSHSY, CDR2 SAAADI. The CDR3 is CASSDTDRENEKLFF. Here the CDR3 DNA reads TGCGCCAGCAGTGACACGGACAGGGAAAATGAAAAACTGTTTTTT.

The rearrangement uses TRBV10-3 and TRBJ2-5; D is uncertain. CDR3 length: 11 residues. The V end was cut by 10 bases, the J end by 2 bases, with 8 bases between. Germline V gene sequence: CDR1 ENHRY, CDR2 SYGVKD. CDR3 amino acids: CATQLQETQYF. CDR3 bases: TGTGCCACCCAGTTACAAGAGACCCAGTACTTC.

The chain employs TRBV3-1 (or the pseudogene TRBV3-2) and TRBJ1-3; TRBD1 matches at 7 bases. J was trimmed by 7 bases and V by 3 bases; bases with no gene match: 6. Per the germline V gene, CDR1 is LGHDT and CDR2 is YNNKEL (reference sequence). This CDR3 region has 14 residues. The CDR3 loop is CASSQAFRGNTIYF. The CDR3 bases are TGTGCCAGCAGCCAGGCCTTCAGGGGGAACACCATATATTTT.

As concerns this clone: Additional DNA sequences in this sample encode the identical CDR3. The genes are TRBV30 and TRBJ1-5; TRBD1 is a possible D gene (5 bases). Germline lookup yields CDR1 GTSNPN and CDR2 SVGIG (reference sequence). With 3 bases removed from V and 5 bases from J, the gap between germline ends came to 11 bases. The CDR3 totals 13 residues. CDR3 nucleotide sequence: TGTGCCTGGAGCCTCGGGGGGGATCAGCCCCAGCATTTT. This gives the protein CAWSLGGDQPQHF.

This chain connects TRBV5-1 to TRBJ1-6; no firm D call. Trimming left V 0 bases short and J 0 bases short, with 4 bases between. The length of the CDR3 is 15 residues. Germline V gives CDR1 SGHRS, CDR2 YFSETQ. CDR3: CASSLVSSYNSPLHF. CDR3 in DNA: TGCGCCAGCAGCTTGGTGAGCTCCTATAATTCACCCCTCCACTTT.

The chain links TRBV27 to TRBJ2-6; 7 bases are shared with TRBD2. Trimming cost V 6 bases and J 1 base; bases outside gene matches: 3. Germline CDR1 is MNHEY and CDR2 is SMNVEV (reference sequence). This CDR3 region has 15 residues. The CDR3 sequence is CASRAGGSGANVLTF. The CDR3 nucleotides read TGTGCCAGCAGGGCCGGGGGGTCTGGGGCCAACGTCCTGACTTTC.

The V gene is TRBV28, the J gene TRBJ2-7; the match to TRBD1 covers 8 bases. The V and J ends lost 6 bases and 2 bases, in that order; junction bases with no gene match: 9. The CDR3 is 15 amino acids. Per the germline V gene, CDR1 is MDHEN and CDR2 is SYDVKM. Here the CDR3 DNA reads TGTGCCAGCAGATATCAGACAGGGGCTACCTACGAGCAGTACTTC. It yields the protein CASRYQTGATYEQYF.

Regarding this clone: The germline gene is not matched at one end of the junction; a read error may be the cause. V is TRBV3-1 (or the pseudogene TRBV3-2) and J is TRBJ2-5, with 8 bases fitting TRBD1. Germline-derived CDR1 and CDR2 are LGHDT and YNNKEL (reference sequence). This CDR3 is built from 13 residues. The CDR3 spells CASNQQGEETQYF. CDR3 bases: TGTGCCAGCAACCAACAGGGGGAAGAGACCCAGTACTTC.

The V and J genes are TRBV7-2 and TRBJ2-7; 9 nucleotides align to TRBD2. With 1 base clipped from V and 1 base from J, the junction kept 5 bases outside the gene matches. The germline V gene encodes CDR1 SGHTA and CDR2 FQGNSA. This CDR3 is 16 amino acids long. CDR3 protein: CASSLVLAGESYEQYF. CDR3 DNA sequence: TGTGCCAGCAGCTTAGTTTTAGCGGGAGAATCCTACGAGCAGTACTTC.

The CDR3 DNA follows: TGCAGCGCCCCTCTCGCGGGCCACACAGATACGCAGTATTTT. This gives the protein CSAPLAGHTDTQYF. The chain uses TRBV29-1 and TRBJ2-3; D might be TRBD2 (5 bases). The CDR3 contains 14 residues. V lost 7 bases and J 2 bases, leaving 16 bases between the germline ends. Germline CDR1 SQVTM, CDR2 ANQGSEA.

The V gene is TRBV19, the J gene TRBJ1-2, with D perhaps TRBD1 (6 bases). V lost 1 base, J lost 3 bases, and 9 bases lay in between. This CDR3 contains 14 residues. The germline V gene encodes CDR1 LNHDA and CDR2 SQIVND (reference sequence). CDR3 residues: CASSIAQGDYGYTF. The CDR3 nucleotides read TGTGCCAGTAGTATAGCACAGGGCGACTATGGCTACACCTTC.

This chain uses TRBV30 with TRBJ1-5; possible D gene TRBD1, 6 bases. CDR1 and CDR2 (germline): GTSNPN, SVGIG (reference sequence). Trimming took 5 bases from V and 1 from J, leaving 12 bases between them. This CDR3 comprises 14 residues. This CDR3 reads CAWGQGLSNQPQHF. The CDR3 bases are TGTGCCTGGGGGCAGGGGCTAAGCAATCAGCCCCAGCATTTT. The full variable domain, completed using reference TRBV30 and TRBJ1-5, is SQTIHQWPATLVQPVGSPLSLECTVEGTSNPNLYWYRQAAGRGLQLLFYSVGIGQISSEVPQNLSASRPQDRQFILSSKKLLLSDSGFYLCAWGQGLSNQPQHFGDGTRLSIL.

In DNA form, the CDR3 reads TGTGCCAGCACCCTTAGTGGCGGCCTGAACACCGGGGAGCTGTTTTTT. Protein product: CASTLSGGLNTGELFF. V is TRBV7-2 and J is TRBJ2-2, with unresolved D. Germline CDR1 reads SGHTA; CDR2 reads FQGNSA. The CDR3 extends over 16 amino acids. Trimming pared 7 bases from V and 1 base from J, leaving 16 bases between.